This T cell receptor beta chain was sequenced in a study of Graves' ophthalmopathy and Graves' hyperthyroidism. Investigators amplified TCR beta CDR3 regions from RNA transcripts. First-round RT-PCR used HTBI primers; second-round multiplex PCR followed. TCRdb called the multiplex PCR reads again in MiXCR, with one record for every CDR3 protein. This table has 350,000 to 400,000 distinct CDR3 sequences, about 16% appearing once. Germline assignment: CDR1 SGHRS and CDR2 YFSETQ. This CDR3 has 12 amino acids. Trimming left V 0 bases short and J 10 bases short, with 10 bases between. This clonotype was seen ten or more times.

The sample was peripheral blood. The TCR comes from a woman in her late teens or twenties with Graves' ophthalmopathy. The chain carries TRBV5-1 and TRBJ2-5; D not certain. CDR3 sequence reads: CASSLDTVGQYF. In DNA, the CDR3 is TGCGCCAGCAGCTTGGACACGGTAGGCCAGTACTTC.